In its sample, the clone carrying this TCR beta chain was seen a few times. Its antigen is as yet unknown. Germline V gene sequence: CDR1 MNHEY, CDR2 SMNVEV (reference sequence). The CDR3 length is 12 residues. V lost 8 bases and J 2 bases, leaving 9 bases between the germline ends. These data belong to a study of early T cells in non-severe SARS-CoV-2 infection. Across the whole study: Sequencing of unsorted whole blood was done on bulk RNA, leaving chains unpaired.

Attachment of unique molecular identifiers was made to individual cDNA molecules. Each CDR3 protein gets one entry after TCRdb re-called the 5' RACE reads with MiXCR. The table has 40,000 to 60,000 distinct CDR3 sequences, 8.5% to 10% seen once. Overall study results and limits: Private and CD4 specificities were missed by VDJdb matching, skewed to anti-spike CD8.

The sequence was obtained from an adult who was a healthcare worker with PCR-confirmed SARS-CoV-2 infection or an uninfected control (not recorded which). The rearrangement uses TRBV27 and TRBJ2-5; D is perhaps TRBD1 (6 bases). The sequenced sample consisted of whole blood. The CDR3 here is CASSTGQETQYF. The CDR3 DNA reads TGTGCCAGCTCAACAGGGCAAGAGACCCAGTACTTC.